This TCR beta chain came from a study of early T cells in non-severe SARS-CoV-2 infection. The CDR3 has 13 amino acids. The trim removed 10 bases at V and 3 bases at J, leaving 6 bases unmatched. One entry per CDR3 protein results from TCRdb running MiXCR on the 5' RACE reads. The repertoire holds roughly 60,000 distinct CDR3 sequences, less than 9.5% seen once, with around 3.4% in the top ten. This rearrangement joins TRBV23-1 to TRBJ2-7; 10 positions agree with TRBD2. TRBV23-1 is classed as an ORF, of uncertain function. The specimen was whole blood. This sequence originates from an adult who was a healthcare worker with PCR-confirmed SARS-CoV-2 infection or an uninfected control (not recorded which). The CDR3 nucleotides read TGCGCCATCGGACTAGCGGCCGGCTACGAGCAGTACTTC. Residues: CAIGLAAGYEQYF.